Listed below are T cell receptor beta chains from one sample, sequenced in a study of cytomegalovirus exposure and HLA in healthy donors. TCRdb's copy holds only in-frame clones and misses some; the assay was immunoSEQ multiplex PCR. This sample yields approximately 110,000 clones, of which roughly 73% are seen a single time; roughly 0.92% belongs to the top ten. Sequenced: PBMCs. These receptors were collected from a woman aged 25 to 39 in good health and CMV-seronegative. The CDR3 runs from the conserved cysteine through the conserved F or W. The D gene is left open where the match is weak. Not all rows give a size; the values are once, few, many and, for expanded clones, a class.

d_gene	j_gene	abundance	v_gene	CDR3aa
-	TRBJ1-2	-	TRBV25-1	CASSESTKSLYGYTF
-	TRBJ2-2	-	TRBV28	CASSTLSGNTGELFF
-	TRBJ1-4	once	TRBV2	CASRDSEKLFF
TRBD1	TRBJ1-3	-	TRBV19	CASSVTGESPGNTIYF
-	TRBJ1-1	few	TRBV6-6	CASNPIRTEMNTEAFF
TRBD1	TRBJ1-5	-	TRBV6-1	CASSEVGQENQPQHF
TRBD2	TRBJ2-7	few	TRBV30	CASGGRLEQYF
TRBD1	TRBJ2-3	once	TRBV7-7	CASSLGQADTQYF
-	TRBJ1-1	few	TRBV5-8	CASSFRGGSNTEAFF
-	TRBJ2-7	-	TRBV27	CASSNQARGGSREQYF
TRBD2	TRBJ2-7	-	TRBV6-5	CASSLHRGREQWF
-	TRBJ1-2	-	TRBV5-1	CASSLLASGGYTF
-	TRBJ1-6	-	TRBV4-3	CASSQEVSLTNSPLHF
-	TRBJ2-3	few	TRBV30	CAWSETPGTDTQYF
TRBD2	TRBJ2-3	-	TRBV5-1	CASSRVQKREGLVLTDTQYF
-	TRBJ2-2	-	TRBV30	CAWKEGQVTGELFF
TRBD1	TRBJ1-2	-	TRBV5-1	CASSLNRGANYGYTF
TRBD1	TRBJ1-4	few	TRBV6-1	CASSESFDRVNNEKLFF
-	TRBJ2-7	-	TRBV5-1	CASSIDRSSYEQYF
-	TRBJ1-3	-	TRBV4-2	CASSQGAGNTIYF
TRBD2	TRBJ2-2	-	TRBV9	CASSSRLAGTGELFF
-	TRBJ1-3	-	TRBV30	CAWGQGPGNTIYF
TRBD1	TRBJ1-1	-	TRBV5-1	CASSLQGAQDTEAFF
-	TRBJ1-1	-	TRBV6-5	CASSYTQTGLNTEAFF